The TCR beta chain under discussion was sequenced for a study of T cells in Graves' hyperthyroidism and ophthalmopathy. The overall study: At the time of initial diagnosis and before any treatment, peripheral blood was collected.

Turning to this clonotype: A much bigger clone sits one base away, suggesting this may be a read error.

The PBMCs were taken from approximately 11 ml of fresh peripheral blood. Amplified TCR beta CDR3 regions came from RNA transcripts. Carried out on the TCR CDR3, a first-round RT-PCR used the HTBI primer set. MiXCR was run by TCRdb on the multiplex PCR reads, yielding one entry per CDR3 protein. This table has over 200,000 distinct CDR3 sequences, roughly 15% appearing once. Germline CDR1 reads SGHDT; CDR2 reads YYEEEE. This CDR3 contains 15 residues. The sample comprised blood. The source is a woman in her 40s with Graves' hyperthyroidism that later progressed to Graves' ophthalmopathy. The chain combines TRBV5-6 with TRBJ1-5; D might be TRBD1 (6 bases). The CDR3 sequence is CASSFRGYSNQPEHF. CDR3 nucleotides: TGTGCCAGCAGCTTCAGGGGCTATAGCAATCAGCCCGAGCATTTT.